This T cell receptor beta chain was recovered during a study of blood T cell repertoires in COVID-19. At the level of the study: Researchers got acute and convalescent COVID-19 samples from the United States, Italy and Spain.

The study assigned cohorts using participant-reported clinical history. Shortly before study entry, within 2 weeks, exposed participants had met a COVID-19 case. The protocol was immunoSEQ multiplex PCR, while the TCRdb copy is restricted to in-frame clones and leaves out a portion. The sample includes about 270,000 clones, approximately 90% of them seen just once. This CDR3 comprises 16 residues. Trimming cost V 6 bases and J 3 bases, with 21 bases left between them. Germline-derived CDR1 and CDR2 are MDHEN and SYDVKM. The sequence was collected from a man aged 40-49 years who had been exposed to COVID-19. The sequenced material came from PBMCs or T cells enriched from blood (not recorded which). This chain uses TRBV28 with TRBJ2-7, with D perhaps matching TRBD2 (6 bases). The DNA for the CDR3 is TGTGCCAGCAGCGTAGCGGCTCTCCTGAGGAGCTACGAGCAGTACTTC. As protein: CASSVAALLRSYEQYF.